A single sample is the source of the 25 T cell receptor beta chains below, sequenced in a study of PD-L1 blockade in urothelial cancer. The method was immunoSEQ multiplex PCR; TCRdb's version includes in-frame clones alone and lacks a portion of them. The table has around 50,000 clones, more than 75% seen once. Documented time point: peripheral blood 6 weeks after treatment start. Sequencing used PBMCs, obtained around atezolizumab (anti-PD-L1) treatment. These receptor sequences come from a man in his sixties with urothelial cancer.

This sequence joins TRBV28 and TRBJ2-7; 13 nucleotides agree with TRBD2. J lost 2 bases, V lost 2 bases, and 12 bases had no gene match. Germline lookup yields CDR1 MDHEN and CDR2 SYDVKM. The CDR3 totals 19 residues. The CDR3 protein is CASSLPYKVGTSGTYEQYF. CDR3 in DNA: TGTGCCAGCAGTTTACCCTACAAGGTTGGGACTAGCGGGACCTACGAGCAGTACTTC.

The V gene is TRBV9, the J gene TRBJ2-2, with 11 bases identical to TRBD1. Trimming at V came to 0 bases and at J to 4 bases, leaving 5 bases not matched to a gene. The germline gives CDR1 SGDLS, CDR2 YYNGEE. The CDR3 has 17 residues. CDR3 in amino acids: CASSVGRDRGFTGELFF. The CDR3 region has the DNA TGTGCCAGCAGCGTAGGCCGGGACAGGGGGTTCACCGGGGAGCTGTTTTTT.

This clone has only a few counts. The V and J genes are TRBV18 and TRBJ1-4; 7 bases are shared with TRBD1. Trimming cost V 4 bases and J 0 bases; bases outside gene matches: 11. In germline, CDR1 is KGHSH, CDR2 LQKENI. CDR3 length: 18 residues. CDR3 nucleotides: TGTGCCAGCTCACAAAGACAGGGCGGATTTGCAACTAATGAAAAACTGTTTTTT. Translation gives CASSQRQGGFATNEKLFF.

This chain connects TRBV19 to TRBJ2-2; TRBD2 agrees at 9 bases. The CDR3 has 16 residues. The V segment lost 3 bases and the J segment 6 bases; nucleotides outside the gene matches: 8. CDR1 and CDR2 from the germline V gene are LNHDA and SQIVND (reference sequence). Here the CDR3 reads CASSMLGGRGAGELFF. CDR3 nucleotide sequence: TGTGCCAGTAGTATGTTGGGCGGGAGGGGAGCCGGGGAGCTGTTTTTT.

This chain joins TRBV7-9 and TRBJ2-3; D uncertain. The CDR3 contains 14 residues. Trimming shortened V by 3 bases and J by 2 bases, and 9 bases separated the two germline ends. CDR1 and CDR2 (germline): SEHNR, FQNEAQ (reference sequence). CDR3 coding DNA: TGTGCCAGCAGCTTTCGGGTTCCCACAGATACGCAGTATTTT. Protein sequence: CASSFRVPTDTQYF.

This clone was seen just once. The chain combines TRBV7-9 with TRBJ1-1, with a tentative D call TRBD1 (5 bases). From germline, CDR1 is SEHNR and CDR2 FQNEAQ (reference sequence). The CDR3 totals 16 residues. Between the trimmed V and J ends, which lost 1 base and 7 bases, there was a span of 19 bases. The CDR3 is CASSLGAGRGSGEAFF. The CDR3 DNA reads TGTGCCAGCAGCTTAGGGGCAGGGAGGGGTTCCGGTGAAGCTTTCTTT.

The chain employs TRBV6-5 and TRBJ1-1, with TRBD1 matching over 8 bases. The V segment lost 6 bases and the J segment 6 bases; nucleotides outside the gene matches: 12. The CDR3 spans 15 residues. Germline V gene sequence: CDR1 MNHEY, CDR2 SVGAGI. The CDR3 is CASSNPGTGQAEAFF. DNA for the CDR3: TGTGCCAGCAGCAACCCCGGGACAGGACAGGCTGAAGCTTTCTTT.

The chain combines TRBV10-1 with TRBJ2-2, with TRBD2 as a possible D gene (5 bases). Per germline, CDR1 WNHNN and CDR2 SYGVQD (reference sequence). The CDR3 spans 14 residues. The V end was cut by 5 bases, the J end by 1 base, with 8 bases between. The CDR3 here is CASSRGGNTGELFF. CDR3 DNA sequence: TGCGCCAGCAGTCGGGGTGGGAACACCGGGGAGCTGTTTTTT.

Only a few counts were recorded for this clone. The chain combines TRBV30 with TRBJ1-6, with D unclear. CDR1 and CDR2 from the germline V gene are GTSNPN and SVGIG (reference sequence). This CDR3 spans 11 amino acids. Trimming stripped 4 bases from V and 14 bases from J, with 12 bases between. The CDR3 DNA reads TGTGCCTGGACTGGACTGGGGACCCTCCACTTT. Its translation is CAWTGLGTLHF.

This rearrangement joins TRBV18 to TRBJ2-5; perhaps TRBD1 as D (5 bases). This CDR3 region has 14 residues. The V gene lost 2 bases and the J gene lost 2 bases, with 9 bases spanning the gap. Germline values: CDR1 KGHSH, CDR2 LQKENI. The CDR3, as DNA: TGTGCCAGCTCACCAGTAGGGGCTCAAGAGACCCAGTACTTC. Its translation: CASSPVGAQETQYF.

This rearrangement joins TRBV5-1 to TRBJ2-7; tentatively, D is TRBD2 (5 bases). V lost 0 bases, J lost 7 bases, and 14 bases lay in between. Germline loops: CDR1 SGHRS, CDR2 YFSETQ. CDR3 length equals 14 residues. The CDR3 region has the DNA TGCGCCAGCAGCTTGGACGAGGGTACCGCTGAGCAGTACTTC. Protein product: CASSLDEGTAEQYF.

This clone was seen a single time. This chain's CDR3 is CALARAGSTDTQYF. Here the CDR3 DNA reads TGTGCCCTCGCCCGGGCGGGGTCCACAGATACGCAGTATTTT. This chain connects TRBV7-3 to TRBJ2-3, with a possible D match to TRBD2 (6 bases). The CDR3 covers 14 residues. Germline V gene lookup returns CDR1 SGHTA and CDR2 FQGTGA. The V end lost 11 bases, the J end lost 2 bases, and 17 bases lay between the germline ends.

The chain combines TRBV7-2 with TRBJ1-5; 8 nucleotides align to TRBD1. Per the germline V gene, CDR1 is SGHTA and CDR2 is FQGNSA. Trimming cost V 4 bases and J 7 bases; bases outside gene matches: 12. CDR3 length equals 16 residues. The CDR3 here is CASSYIRDRSVQPQHF. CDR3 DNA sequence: TGTGCCAGCAGCTACATACGGGACAGGAGCGTCCAGCCCCAGCATTTT.

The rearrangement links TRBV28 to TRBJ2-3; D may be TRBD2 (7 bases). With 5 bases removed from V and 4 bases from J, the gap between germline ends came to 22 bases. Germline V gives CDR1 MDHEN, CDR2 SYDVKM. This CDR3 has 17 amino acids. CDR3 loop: CASSPLAGAVAADTQYF. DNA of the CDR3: TGTGCCAGCAGTCCCCTGGCGGGGGCCGTGGCGGCAGATACGCAGTATTTT. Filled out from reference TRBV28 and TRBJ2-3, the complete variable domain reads DVKVTQSSRYLVKRTGEKVFLECVQDMDHENMFWYRQDPGLGLRLIYFSYDVKMKEKGDIPEGYSVSREKKERFSLILESASTNQTSMYLCASSPLAGAVAADTQYFGPGTRLTVL.

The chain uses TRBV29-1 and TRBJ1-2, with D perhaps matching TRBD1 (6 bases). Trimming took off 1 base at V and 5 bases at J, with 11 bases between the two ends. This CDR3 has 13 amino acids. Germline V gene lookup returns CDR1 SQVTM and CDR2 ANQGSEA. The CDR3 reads CSVEAGARYGYTF. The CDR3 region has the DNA TGCAGCGTTGAAGCAGGGGCGAGGTATGGCTACACCTTC.

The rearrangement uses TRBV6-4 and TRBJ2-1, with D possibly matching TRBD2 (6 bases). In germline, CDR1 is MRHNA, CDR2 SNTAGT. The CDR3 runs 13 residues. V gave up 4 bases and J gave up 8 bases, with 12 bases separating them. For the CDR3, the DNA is TGTGCCAGCAGTGCCAGGGACTTTGATGAGCAGTTCTTC. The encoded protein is CASSARDFDEQFF.

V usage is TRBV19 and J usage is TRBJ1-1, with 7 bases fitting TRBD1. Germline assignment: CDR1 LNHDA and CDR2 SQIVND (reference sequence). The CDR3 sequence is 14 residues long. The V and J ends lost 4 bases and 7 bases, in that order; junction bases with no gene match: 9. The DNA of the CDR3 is TGTGCCAGTAGTAGACAGGGATCAATTGGTGAAGCTTTCTTT. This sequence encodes CASSRQGSIGEAFF.

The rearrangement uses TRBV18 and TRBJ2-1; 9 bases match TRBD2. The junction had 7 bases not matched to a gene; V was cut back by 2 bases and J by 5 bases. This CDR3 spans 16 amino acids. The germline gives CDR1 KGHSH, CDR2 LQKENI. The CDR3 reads CASSPFQRGADNEQFF. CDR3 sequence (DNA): TGTGCCAGCTCACCATTCCAGCGGGGGGCGGACAATGAGCAGTTCTTC.

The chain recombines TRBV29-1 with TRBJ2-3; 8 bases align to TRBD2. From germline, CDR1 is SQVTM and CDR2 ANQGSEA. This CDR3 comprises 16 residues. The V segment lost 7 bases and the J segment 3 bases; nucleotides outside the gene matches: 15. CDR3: CSAAVGRGGGTDTQYF. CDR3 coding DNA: TGCAGCGCCGCCGTCGGGAGGGGGGGTGGGACAGATACGCAGTATTTT.

This CDR3 is CASSSSLLDSYEQYF. The CDR3 bases are TGTGCCAGCAGCTCTTCCCTACTCGACAGCTACGAGCAGTACTTC. The chain couples TRBV7-2 to TRBJ2-7, with D tentatively TRBD1 (5 bases). Germline CDR1 SGHTA, CDR2 FQGNSA. The CDR3 has 15 amino acids. V lost 4 bases to trimming and J lost 3 bases, with 16 bases between them. Drawing the rest from reference TRBV7-2 and TRBJ2-7, the complete variable domain is GAGVSQSPSNKVTEKGKDVELRCDPISGHTALYWYRQSLGQGLEFLIYFQGNSAPDKSGLPSDRFSAERTGGSVSTLTIQRTQQEDSAVYLCASSSSLLDSYEQYFGPGTRLTVT.

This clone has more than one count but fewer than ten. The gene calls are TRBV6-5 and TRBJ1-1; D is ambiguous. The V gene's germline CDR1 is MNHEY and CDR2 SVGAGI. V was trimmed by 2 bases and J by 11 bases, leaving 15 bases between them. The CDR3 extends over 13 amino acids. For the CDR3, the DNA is TGTGCCAGCAGTTACCAGATCCAAAGTGCCGCTTTCTTT. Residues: CASSYQIQSAAFF.

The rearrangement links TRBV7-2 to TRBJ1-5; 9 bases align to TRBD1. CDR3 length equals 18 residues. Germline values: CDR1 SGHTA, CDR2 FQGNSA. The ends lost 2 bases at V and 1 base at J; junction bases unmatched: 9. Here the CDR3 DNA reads TGTGCCAGCAGCTTAATGTCTGGGGGGACAGGGAGCAATCAGCCCCAGCATTTT. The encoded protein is CASSLMSGGTGSNQPQHF.

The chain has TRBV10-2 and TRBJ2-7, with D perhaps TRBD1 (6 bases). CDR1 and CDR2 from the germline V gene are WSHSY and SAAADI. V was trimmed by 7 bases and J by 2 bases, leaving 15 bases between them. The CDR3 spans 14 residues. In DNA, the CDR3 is TGCGCCAGCAAAGATTTGGGGGCAGCCTACGAGCAGTACTTC. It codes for CASKDLGAAYEQYF.

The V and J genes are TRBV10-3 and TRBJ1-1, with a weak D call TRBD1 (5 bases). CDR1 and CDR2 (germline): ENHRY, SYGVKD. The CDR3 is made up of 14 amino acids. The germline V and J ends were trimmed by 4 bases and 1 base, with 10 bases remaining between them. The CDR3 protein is CAISVGGSNTEAFF. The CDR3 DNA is TGTGCCATCAGTGTGGGGGGGTCGAACACTGAAGCTTTCTTT.

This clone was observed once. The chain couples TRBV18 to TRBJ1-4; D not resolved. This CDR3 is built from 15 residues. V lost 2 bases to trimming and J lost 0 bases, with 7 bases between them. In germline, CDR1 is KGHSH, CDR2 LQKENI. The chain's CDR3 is CASSPVITTNEKLFF. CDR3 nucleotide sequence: TGTGCCAGCTCACCAGTAATAACAACTAATGAAAAACTGTTTTTT. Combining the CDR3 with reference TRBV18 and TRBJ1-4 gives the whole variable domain NAGVMQNPRHLVRRRGQEARLRCSPMKGHSHVYWYRQLPEEGLKFMVYLQKENIIDESGMPKERFSAEFPKEGPSILRIQQVVRGDSAAYFCASSPVITTNEKLFFGSGTQLSVL.